This T cell receptor (beta chain) was identified during a study of cytomegalovirus exposure and HLA in healthy donors. Overall study: Within an early data release were about 80 million unique TCRs drawn from HLA-typed donors.

Germline assignment: CDR1 SGHDN and CDR2 FVKESK. This CDR3 is 16 amino acids long. V was cut by 4 bases and J by 0 bases, with 13 bases left in between. It was with 60 Vbeta and 13 Jbeta primers that the PCR ran. TCRdb keeps only in-frame clones here, not all; method: immunoSEQ multiplex PCR. This sample has about 160,000 clones, with 82% found just once. The TCR was taken from a male donor in good health and CMV-seropositive. Source material: PBMCs. V and J are TRBV14 and TRBJ1-3, with D unresolved. CDR3 sequence (DNA): TGTGCCAGCAGCCCAACCCAACGGGTCTCTGGAAACACCATATATTTT. Translation: CASSPTQRVSGNTIYF. Full variable domain (remainder filled in from reference TRBV14 and TRBJ1-3): EAGVTQFPSHSVIEKGQTVTLRCDPISGHDNLYWYRRVMGKEIKFLLHFVKESKQDESGMPNNRFLAERTGGTYSTLKVQPAELEDSGVYFCASSPTQRVSGNTIYFGEGSWLTVV.